This passage covers 21 T cell receptor beta chains from one sample sequenced in a study of chronic HIV infection and antiretroviral therapy. TCRdb reprocessed the 5' RACE reads via MiXCR and lists one record per CDR3 protein. This sample has about 38,000 distinct CDR3 sequences; roughly 8.8% occur once, and the top ten carry over 2.5%. Sequencing was carried out using peripheral blood. The receptors were gathered from an adult who had HIV and had not received antiretroviral therapy, or was an uninfected healthy control (not recorded which).

This clonotype came up a few times. V gene TRBV20-1 combines with J gene TRBJ1-1; 7 bases match TRBD1. The V gene's germline CDR1 is DFQATT and CDR2 SNEGSKA (reference sequence). The CDR3 is made up of 14 amino acids. V gave up 4 bases and J gave up 6 bases; unmatched junction bases: 11. This CDR3 is CSAIGDREFSEAFF. CDR3 sequence (DNA): TGCAGTGCTATAGGAGACAGGGAATTTTCTGAAGCTTTCTTT.

V gene TRBV7-2 combines with J gene TRBJ2-1, with 10 bases matching TRBD2. With V trimmed by 4 bases and J by 11 bases, 11 bases remained unmatched. Germline assignment: CDR1 SGHTA and CDR2 FQGNSA. CDR3 length: 15 amino acids. CDR3 nucleotide sequence: TGTGCCAGCAGCTCCGACCGGACTAGCGGACTTCAGCAGTTCTTC. As protein: CASSSDRTSGLQQFF. Combining the CDR3 with reference TRBV7-2 and TRBJ2-1 gives the whole variable domain GAGVSQSPSNKVTEKGKDVELRCDPISGHTALYWYRQSLGQGLEFLIYFQGNSAPDKSGLPSDRFSAERTGGSVSTLTIQRTQQEDSAVYLCASSSDRTSGLQQFFGPGTRLTVL.

The chain uses TRBV12-3 or TRBV12-4 and TRBJ2-5, with a weak D call TRBD2 (5 bases). Trimming removed 2 bases from V and 2 bases from J, with 9 bases in between. CDR3 size: 14 residues. CDR3 residues: CASSLRELQETQYF. The CDR3 DNA sequence: TGTGCCAGCAGTTTACGGGAACTGCAAGAGACCCAGTACTTC.

This clonotype is medium-sized in the sample. The chain uses TRBV6-1 and TRBJ2-7; 7 bases are a match to TRBD2. Germline V gene data show CDR1 as MNHNS and CDR2 as SASEGT. The CDR3 runs 15 residues. The ends lost 2 bases at V and 4 bases at J; junction bases unmatched: 8. The DNA of the CDR3 is TGTGCCAGCAGTGAACGCGGAGCGGGGAGTTACGAGCAGTACTTC. The encoded protein is CASSERGAGSYEQYF.

This clonotype has at least ten counts. This chain connects TRBV20-1 to TRBJ2-2; D is perhaps TRBD1 (5 bases). Germline V lookup: CDR1 DFQATT, CDR2 SNEGSKA (reference sequence). The length of the CDR3 is 13 residues. Trimming pared 0 bases from V and 8 bases from J, leaving 10 bases between. The CDR3 reads CSARDRVSGELFF. CDR3 nucleotides: TGCAGTGCTAGAGACAGGGTCTCGGGGGAGCTGTTTTTT.

This clonotype was counted at least ten times. This chain links TRBV29-1 with TRBJ2-3, with unresolved D. Germline-derived CDR1 and CDR2 are SQVTM and ANQGSEA. Trimming left V 1 base short and J 6 bases short, with 11 bases between. The CDR3 is made up of 13 amino acids. The CDR3 loop reads CSVEVGLGDTQYF. As DNA, the CDR3 is TGCAGCGTTGAAGTTGGGCTAGGGGATACGCAGTATTTT.

In its sample, this clonotype was seen a few times. This chain uses TRBV5-1 with TRBJ1-4; 7 positions agree with TRBD1. Germline values: CDR1 SGHRS, CDR2 YFSETQ. CDR3 length: 14 residues. After removal of 4 bases from V and 8 bases from J, the junction contained 8 bases not matched to a gene. Here the CDR3 reads CASSPGTVNEKLFF. For the CDR3, the DNA is TGCGCCAGCAGCCCCGGGACAGTAAACGAAAAACTGTTTTTT. The variable domain in full, with the rest retrieved from reference TRBV5-1 and TRBJ1-4, is KAGVTQTPRYLIKTRGQQVTLSCSPISGHRSVSWYQQTPGQGLQFLFEYFSETQRNKGNFPGRFSGRQFSNSRSEMNVSTLELGDSALYLCASSPGTVNEKLFFGSGTQLSVL.

This clonotype was picked up many times. The chain employs TRBV4-1 and TRBJ2-7; 12 positions match TRBD2. This CDR3 region has 16 residues. CDR1 and CDR2 from the germline V gene are MGHRA and YSYEKL. Trimming at V came to 0 bases and at J to 3 bases, leaving 3 bases not matched to a gene. CDR3 nucleotide sequence: TGCGCCAGCAGCCAAGATCGACTAGCGGGAGACTACGAGCAGTACTTC. Encoded protein: CASSQDRLAGDYEQYF.

There are many counts of this clonotype. The chain combines TRBV9 with TRBJ2-7; TRBD1 aligns across 12 bases. Germline V gene sequence: CDR1 SGDLS, CDR2 YYNGEE. The CDR3 has 15 amino acids. The V and J ends lost 3 bases and 6 bases, in that order; junction bases with no gene match: 7. Here the CDR3 DNA reads TGTGCCAGCAGCGCTGGGACAGGGGGCTCCCGCGAGCAGTACTTC. Its protein is CASSAGTGGSREQYF.

This clonotype was picked up a small number of times. The rearrangement links TRBV28 to TRBJ2-7, with D perhaps matching TRBD1 (6 bases). V was cut by 3 bases and J by 0 bases, with 12 bases left in between. Looked up from germline, CDR1 is MDHEN and CDR2 is SYDVKM. The CDR3 covers 15 residues. CDR3 in DNA: TGTGCCAGCAGTTTGAGTGGGGGCCCCTCCTACGAGCAGTACTTC. Translation: CASSLSGGPSYEQYF.

The rearrangement uses TRBV10-3 and TRBJ2-2; D might be TRBD2 (6 bases). Germline V lookup: CDR1 ENHRY, CDR2 SYGVKD. The CDR3 is 15 amino acids. V lost 3 bases, J lost 4 bases, and 12 bases lay in between. CDR3 sequence (DNA): TGTGCCATCAGTGAATCGGGACTTCTCACCGGGGAGCTGTTTTTT. Protein sequence: CAISESGLLTGELFF.

This clonotype showed up just a few times. The rearrangement joins TRBV29-1 to TRBJ2-3; perhaps TRBD1 as D (7 bases). Trimming left V 4 bases short and J 2 bases short, with 19 bases between. This CDR3 has 16 amino acids. The germline gives CDR1 SQVTM, CDR2 ANQGSEA. The CDR3 loop is CSVVTPQGGPTDTQYF. The CDR3, as DNA: TGCAGCGTTGTGACCCCCCAGGGGGGACCCACAGATACGCAGTATTTT.

Ten or more counts support this clonotype. This chain connects TRBV29-1 to TRBJ1-1, with 11 bases matching TRBD1. This CDR3 spans 14 amino acids. In germline, CDR1 is SQVTM, CDR2 ANQGSEA. Germline trimming cut 4 bases from V and 4 bases from J; bases unmatched to any gene: 5. This CDR3 is CSVAPGTGGTEAFF. The DNA of the CDR3 is TGCAGCGTTGCCCCTGGGACAGGGGGCACTGAAGCTTTCTTT. Filled out from reference TRBV29-1 and TRBJ1-1, the complete variable domain reads SAVISQKPSRDICQRGTSLTIQCQVDSQVTMMFWYRQQPGQSLTLIATANQGSEATYESGFVIDKFPISRPNLTFSTLTVSNMSPEDSSIYLCSVAPGTGGTEAFFGQGTRLTVV.

There are many counts of this clonotype. J is TRBJ2-3 and V is TRBV6-2 or TRBV6-3; a possible D gene is TRBD2 (5 bases). The V end lost 7 bases, the J end lost 0 bases, and 26 bases lay between the germline ends. Germline V CDR1 and CDR2: MNHEY, SVGEGT. CDR3 length equals 19 residues. CDR3 bases: TGTGCCAGCACCCTAACCCCCATTGAGCAGACTACTAGCACAGATACGCAGTATTTT. Its translation is CASTLTPIEQTTSTDTQYF.

This clonotype has a count of ten or more. CDR3 DNA: TGTGCCAGCAGCCCCGGGACACCGGGCTACGAGCAGTACTTC. Protein product: CASSPGTPGYEQYF. The chain uses TRBV9 and TRBJ2-7; D is possibly TRBD1 (6 bases). The CDR3 is 14 amino acids. The V end was cut by 4 bases, the J end by 3 bases, with 14 bases between. Germline lookup yields CDR1 SGDLS and CDR2 YYNGEE.

The V call is TRBV24-1, the J call TRBJ1-2; maybe TRBD1 (5 bases). With 4 bases removed from V and 5 bases from J, the gap between germline ends came to 19 bases. CDR3 length: 16 residues. The germline gives CDR1 KGHDR, CDR2 SFDVKD. The CDR3 loop reads CATSDRQTTGTYGYTF. The CDR3 nucleotides read TGTGCCACCAGTGACCGCCAAACCACAGGAACTTATGGCTACACCTTC.

This clonotype was counted a few times. The chain has TRBV12-3 or TRBV12-4 and TRBJ2-1; possibly TRBD2 for D (7 bases). CDR3 length equals 13 residues. The V and J ends lost 3 bases and 10 bases respectively, with 13 bases between them. CDR3 sequence reads: CASSLRGGGEQFF. CDR3 DNA sequence: TGTGCCAGCAGTTTGAGGGGGGGAGGGGAGCAGTTCTTC.

This clonotype was recorded a few times. The rearrangement joins TRBV14 to TRBJ2-1; maybe TRBD2 (7 bases). The germline CDR1 and CDR2 sequences are SGHDN and FVKESK. This CDR3 comprises 20 residues. V was shortened by 1 base and J by 3 bases, with 25 bases between the two germline ends. The CDR3 protein is CASSQGYPRPEGGDYNEQFF. CDR3 nucleotides: TGTGCCAGCAGCCAAGGGTATCCCCGACCCGAGGGGGGGGACTACAATGAGCAGTTCTTC.

This clonotype has a count of ten or more. This sequence joins TRBV28 and TRBJ2-3; tentative D call: TRBD2 (6 bases). CDR3 length: 14 residues. Germline V CDR1 and CDR2: MDHEN, SYDVKM. The V gene lost 2 bases and the J gene lost 3 bases, with 9 bases spanning the gap. The CDR3 loop reads CASSLAGRTDTQYF. The DNA for the CDR3 is TGTGCCAGCAGTTTAGCGGGGAGGACAGATACGCAGTATTTT.

The chain employs TRBV10-2 and TRBJ2-1; no clear D. V shed 3 bases and J shed 0 bases, with 6 bases lying between them. CDR3 length equals 14 residues. Germline V lookup: CDR1 WSHSY, CDR2 SAAADI. The CDR3, as DNA: TGCGCCAGCAGTGAAGAGAGCTCCTACAATGAGCAGTTCTTC. It yields the protein CASSEESSYNEQFF.

This clonotype was seen at least ten times. V and J are TRBV20-1 and TRBJ2-3; 10 positions match TRBD2. Germline V gene lookup returns CDR1 DFQATT and CDR2 SNEGSKA (reference sequence). After removal of 4 bases from V and 1 base from J, the junction contained 5 bases not matched to a gene. The CDR3 extends over 15 amino acids. The DNA of the CDR3 is TGCAGTGCTACGAGCGGACTAGCGGGCACAGATACGCAGTATTTT. This gives the protein CSATSGLAGTDTQYF.